These 11 T cell receptor beta chains share one sample of origin, sequenced in a study of post-analysis software for immune sequencing data. Incorporated into the TCR beta cDNA libraries were unique molecular identifiers, which served to reduce PCR and sequencing biases. Each CDR3 protein is one row after TCRdb ran MiXCR on the PCR reads. The sample contains around 770,000 distinct CDR3 sequences, more than 45% of which appear only once. No antigens are known for them. Overall study results and limits: Five or six TRBV segments, TRBV5-6, TRBV5-1 and TRBV20-1 among them, were found more frequent in patients than controls.

The sequencing sample was made of blood. These receptors were collected from a girl aged 5-17 years with multiple sclerosis.

This clonotype was recorded once. V usage is TRBV12-3 or TRBV12-4 and J usage is TRBJ2-1; 7 bases line up with TRBD1. J was trimmed by 2 bases and V by 4 bases; bases with no gene match: 14. The CDR3 runs 18 residues. CDR3 in DNA: TGTGCCAGCAGTTCCCCTCTGACAGGGTACGTCACCTACAATGAGCAGTTCTTC. Translating it yields CASSSPLTGYVTYNEQFF.

The rearrangement links TRBV4-3 to TRBJ2-7; maybe TRBD2 (6 bases). Germline CDR1 reads LGHNA; CDR2 reads YSLEER. The V and J ends lost 0 bases and 0 bases respectively, with 12 bases between them. The CDR3 spans 16 residues. DNA for the CDR3: TGCGCCAGCAGCCAAGAAGGGCGGGGTAGCTCCTACGAGCAGTACTTC. Encoded protein: CASSQEGRGSSYEQYF.

The V and J genes are TRBV3-1 and TRBJ2-5; no definite D call. Germline CDR1 is LGHDT and CDR2 is YNNKEL (reference sequence). Trimming took 1 base from V and 4 from J, leaving 10 bases between them. The CDR3 is 14 residues long. CDR3 sequence: CASSQGVAGETQYF. In nucleotides, the CDR3 is TGTGCCAGCAGCCAAGGAGTGGCTGGAGAGACCCAGTACTTC.

This clonotype has a handful of counts. J is TRBJ2-7 and V is TRBV12-3 or TRBV12-4; 9 positions match TRBD1. The CDR3 covers 14 residues. Trimming at V came to 5 bases and at J to 4 bases, leaving 6 bases not matched to a gene. Here the CDR3 DNA reads TGTGCCAGCAGTCCCGGGGACAGGGTATACGAGCAGTACTTC. It specifies CASSPGDRVYEQYF.

This clonotype showed up many times. The chain links TRBV10-1 to TRBJ1-2; D possibly corresponds to TRBD1 (6 bases). This CDR3 spans 13 amino acids. V lost 9 bases, J lost 7 bases, and 18 bases lay in between. The V gene's germline CDR1 is WNHNN and CDR2 SYGVQD (reference sequence). CDR3 residues: CARSNRELAGYTF. Written as DNA, the CDR3 is TGCGCCAGGTCAAACAGGGAGCTGGCTGGCTACACCTTC.

The rearrangement joins TRBV7-3 to TRBJ2-3; 7 bases fit TRBD2. The CDR3 is made up of 15 amino acids. Per germline, CDR1 SGHTA and CDR2 FQGTGA. V gave up 1 base and J gave up 2 bases; unmatched junction bases: 3. The DNA for the CDR3 is TGTGCCAGCAGCTTAATGGGGGGGACCACAGATACGCAGTATTTT. Its translation: CASSLMGGTTDTQYF.

The CDR3 DNA sequence: TGTGCCATCAGTGAGACGGGACAGTATCAGCCCCAGCATTTT. The encoded protein is CAISETGQYQPQHF. The chain has TRBV10-3 and TRBJ1-5; 7 nucleotides agree with TRBD1. V shed 2 bases, J shed 5 bases, and the junction held 3 bases outside the gene matches. The V gene's germline CDR1 is ENHRY and CDR2 SYGVKD. This CDR3 contains 14 residues.

As concerns this clonotype: A read error may produce the germline difference seen at one junction end. This chain joins TRBV20-1 and TRBJ1-1, with D possibly matching TRBD1 (6 bases). Looked up from germline, CDR1 is DFQATT and CDR2 is SNEGSKA (reference sequence). CDR3 length: 15 amino acids. The CDR3 here is CSAIGGGHMNTEAFF. For the CDR3, the DNA is TGCAGTGCTATAGGGGGGGGGCACATGAATACTGAAGCTTTCTTT.

This clonotype has at least ten counts. The chain uses TRBV7-9 and TRBJ2-7; TRBD2 matches 7 bases. Germline assignment: CDR1 SEHNR and CDR2 FQNEAQ (reference sequence). The CDR3 contains 18 residues. The trim removed 1 base at V and 0 bases at J, leaving 12 bases unmatched. Here the CDR3 DNA reads TGTGCCAGCAGCTTAGATTGGCCTAGCGGCAGGAGCTCCTACGAGCAGTACTTC. It codes for CASSLDWPSGRSSYEQYF.

V and J are TRBV7-9 and TRBJ2-5; no clear D gene. Germline CDR1 SEHNR, CDR2 FQNEAQ (reference sequence). The V end was cut by 1 base, the J end by 7 bases, with 13 bases between. The CDR3 is 14 residues long. CDR3 coding DNA: TGTGCCAGCAGCTTAGTGAGGTCTCCGGGGACCCAGTACTTC. Translation gives CASSLVRSPGTQYF.

This clonotype was observed a handful of times. The chain combines TRBV29-1 with TRBJ2-5; TRBD2 might be the D (6 bases). Germline lookup yields CDR1 SQVTM and CDR2 ANQGSEA. The germline V and J ends were trimmed by 1 base and 5 bases, with 20 bases remaining between them. This CDR3 is built from 16 residues. CDR3 loop: CSVEGLEGGGQETQYF. CDR3 bases: TGCAGCGTTGAAGGACTAGAGGGAGGTGGTCAGGAGACCCAGTACTTC.